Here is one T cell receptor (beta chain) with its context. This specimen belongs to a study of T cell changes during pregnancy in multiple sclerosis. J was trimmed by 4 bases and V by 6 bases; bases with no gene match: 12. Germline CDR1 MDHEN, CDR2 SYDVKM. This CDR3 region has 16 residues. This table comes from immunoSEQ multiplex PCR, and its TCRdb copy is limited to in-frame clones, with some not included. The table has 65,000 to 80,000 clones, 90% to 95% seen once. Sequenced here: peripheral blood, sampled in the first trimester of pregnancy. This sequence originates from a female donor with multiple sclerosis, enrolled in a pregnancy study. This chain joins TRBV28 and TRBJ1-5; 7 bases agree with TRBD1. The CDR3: CASSPPGGTGNQPQHF. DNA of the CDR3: TGTGCCAGCAGCCCCCCAGGGGGGACGGGGAATCAGCCCCAGCATTTT. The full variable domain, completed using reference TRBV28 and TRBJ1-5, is DVKVTQSSRYLVKRTGEKVFLECVQDMDHENMFWYRQDPGLGLRLIYFSYDVKMKEKGDIPEGYSVSREKKERFSLILESASTNQTSMYLCASSPPGGTGNQPQHFGDGTRLSIL.